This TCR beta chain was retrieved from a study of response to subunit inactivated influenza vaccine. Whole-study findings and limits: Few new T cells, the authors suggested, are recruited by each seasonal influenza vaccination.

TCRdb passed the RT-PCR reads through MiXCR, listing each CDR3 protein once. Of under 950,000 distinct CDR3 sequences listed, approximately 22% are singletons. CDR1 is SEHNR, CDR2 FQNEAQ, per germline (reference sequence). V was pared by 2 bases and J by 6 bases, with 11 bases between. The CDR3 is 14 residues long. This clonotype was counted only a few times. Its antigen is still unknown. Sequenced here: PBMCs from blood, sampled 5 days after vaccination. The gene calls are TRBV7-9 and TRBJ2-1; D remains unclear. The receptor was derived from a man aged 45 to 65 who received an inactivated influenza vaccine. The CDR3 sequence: CASSLSTSSNEQFF. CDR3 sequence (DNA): TGTGCCAGCAGCTTATCGACATCCAGCAATGAGCAGTTCTTC.